The clone carrying this TCR beta chain was recorded a few times. The record originates from a study of blood T cells in healthy people across ages. The CDR3 length is 17 residues. Germline-derived CDR1 and CDR2 are LNHNV and YYDKDF (reference sequence). V shed 0 bases, J shed 4 bases, and the junction held 11 bases outside the gene matches. Next came a second PCR, run for about 6 to 11 cycles, which used a sample-barcoded 5' primer along with a J-beta primer mix. TCRdb used MiXCR to reprocess the 5' RACE reads, holding one entry per CDR3 protein. The sample lists 500,000 to 650,000 distinct CDR3 sequences; about 26% were seen once. These records were also assigned to another study, of T cells of mothers and their children. From that report: Related and unrelated pairs show TCR recombination output that thymic selection shapes similarly. Relative to unrelated pairs, biologically related mother-child dyads exhibited marginally greater, non-significant overlap.

The chain is built from TRBV15 and TRBJ2-5, with 7 bases aligning to TRBD2. This TCR derives from a boy aged 2 to 9 in good health. The sample consisted of blood. The chain's CDR3 is CATSRDWGGERRETQYF. The CDR3 nucleotides read TGTGCCACCAGCAGAGATTGGGGGGGGGAGAGGCGAGAGACCCAGTACTTC. Full variable domain (rest looked up from reference TRBV15 and TRBJ2-5): DAMVIQNPRYQVTQFGKPVTLSCSQTLNHNVMYWYQQKSSQAPKLLFHYYDKDFNNEADTPDNFQSRRPNTSFCFLDIRSPGLGDTAMYLCATSRDWGGERRETQYFGPGTRLLVL.